The clone carrying this T cell receptor (beta chain) turned up a few times. Its specificity is unknown. The sort gate was single viable CD3+CD4+CD8-CD45RO+ cells for memory CD4+ T cells. J was trimmed by 6 bases and V by 3 bases; bases with no gene match: 10. CDR1 and CDR2 (germline): SGHDT, YYEEEE. The CDR3 spans 15 residues. This specimen belongs to a study of memory CD4+ T cells and cytomegalovirus serostatus. Study-wide findings and caveats: Suggested: most of the CMV-linked TCR signature lies in CD4+ memory cells.

Clones were sequenced by immunoSEQ multiplex PCR, and TCRdb holds only the in-frame ones, with some missing. The sample lists about 40,000 clones, about three quarters occurring once. Sequenced: memory CD4+ T cells from blood. This clonotype originated in an adult in good health and CMV-seronegative. This chain uses TRBV5-6 with TRBJ1-1, with 8 bases aligning to TRBD1. CDR3: CASSYRQGRSSEAFF. The CDR3 DNA follows: TGTGCCAGCAGCTATCGACAGGGGCGTTCTTCTGAAGCTTTCTTT.